Detailed here is one TCR beta chain. Antigen unknown. PCR involved 60 Vbeta and 13 Jbeta primers. Repertoires were generated with immunoSEQ multiplex PCR, while TCRdb's copy carries only in-frame clones and drops some. The sample consists of 100,000 or so clones, approximately 83% of them appearing once. The data were taken from a study of cytomegalovirus exposure and HLA in healthy donors. Study results and limitations: Cytomegalovirus association was listed for 170 or so TCR beta chains. Presence/absence analyses rested on an assumption that sequencing depth was roughly uniform across donors. A previous analysis found most TCR beta V segments productive roughly 90% or roughly 30% of the time.

The V and J ends lost 6 bases and 2 bases respectively, with 13 bases between them. The CDR3 covers 14 residues. Germline V CDR1 and CDR2: LNHDA, SQIVND (reference sequence). Material: PBMCs. This sequence was found in a man between 18 and 29 years old in good health and CMV-seronegative. V gene TRBV19 combines with J gene TRBJ1-1; perhaps TRBD1 as D (6 bases). This CDR3 reads CASSEIQGNTEAFF. Written as DNA, the CDR3 is TGTGCCAGTAGCGAGATACAGGGTAACACTGAAGCTTTCTTT. Full variable domain (missing parts from reference TRBV19 and TRBJ1-1): DGGITQSPKYLFRKEGQNVTLSCEQNLNHDAMYWYRQDPGQGLRLIYYSQIVNDFQKGDIAEGYSVSREKKESFPLTVTSAQKNPTAFYLCASSEIQGNTEAFFGQGTRLTVV.